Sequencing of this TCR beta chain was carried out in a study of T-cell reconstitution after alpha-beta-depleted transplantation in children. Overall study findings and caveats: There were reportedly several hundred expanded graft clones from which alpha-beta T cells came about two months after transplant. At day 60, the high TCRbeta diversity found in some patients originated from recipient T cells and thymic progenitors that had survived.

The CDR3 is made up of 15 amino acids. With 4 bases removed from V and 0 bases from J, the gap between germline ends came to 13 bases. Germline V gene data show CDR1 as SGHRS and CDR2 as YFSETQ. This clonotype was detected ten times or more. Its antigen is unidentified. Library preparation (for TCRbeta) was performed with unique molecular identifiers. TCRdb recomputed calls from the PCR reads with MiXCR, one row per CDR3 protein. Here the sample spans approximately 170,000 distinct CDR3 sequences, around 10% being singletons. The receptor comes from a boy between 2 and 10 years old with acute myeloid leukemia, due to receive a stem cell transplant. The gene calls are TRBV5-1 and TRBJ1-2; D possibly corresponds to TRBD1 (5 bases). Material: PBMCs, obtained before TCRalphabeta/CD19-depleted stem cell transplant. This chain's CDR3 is CASSPMGGANYGYTF. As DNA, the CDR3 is TGCGCCAGCAGCCCGATGGGGGGGGCTAACTATGGCTACACCTTC. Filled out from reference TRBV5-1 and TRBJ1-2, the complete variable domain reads KAGVTQTPRYLIKTRGQQVTLSCSPISGHRSVSWYQQTPGQGLQFLFEYFSETQRNKGNFPGRFSGRQFSNSRSEMNVSTLELGDSALYLCASSPMGGANYGYTFGSGTRLTVV.